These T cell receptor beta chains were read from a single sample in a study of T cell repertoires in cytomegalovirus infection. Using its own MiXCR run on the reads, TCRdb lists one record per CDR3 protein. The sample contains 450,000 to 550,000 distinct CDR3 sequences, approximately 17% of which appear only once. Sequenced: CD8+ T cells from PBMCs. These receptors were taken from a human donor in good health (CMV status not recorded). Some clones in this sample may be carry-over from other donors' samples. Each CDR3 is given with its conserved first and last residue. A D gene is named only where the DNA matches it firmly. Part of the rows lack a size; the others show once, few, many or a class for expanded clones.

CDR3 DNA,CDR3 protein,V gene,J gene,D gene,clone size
TGTGCCAGCAGACCAGGGGACAGCCAGCTGGAGCAGTACTTC,CASRPGDSQLEQYF,TRBV2,TRBJ2-7,TRBD1,few
TGTGCCAGCAGTCCCATGGACAGGGTTAGCAATCAGCCCCAGCATTTT,CASSPMDRVSNQPQHF,TRBV27,TRBJ1-5,TRBD1,NA
TGTGCCAGCAGTACTAGGGGGCGCGGGAAGCCCCAGCATTTT,CASSTRGRGKPQHF,TRBV28,TRBJ1-5,TRBD1,many
TGTGCCAGCAGCCGAACCACAGGGCCCGAGCAGTACTTC,CASSRTTGPEQYF,TRBV11-2,TRBJ2-7,NA,many
TGTGCCAGCAGCTTAGCGGGCCCAAAAGGTGGAAACACCATATATTTT,CASSLAGPKGGNTIYF,TRBV7-9,TRBJ1-3,NA,NA
TGCGCCAGCAGCCAAGAAAGGGGACAGGGGTTATACGAGCAGTACTTC,CASSQERGQGLYEQYF,TRBV4-1,TRBJ2-7,TRBD1,many
TGCGCCAGCAGCCAGACCAGCGGACCGGTCGGGGAAAAACTGTTTTTT,CASSQTSGPVGEKLFF,TRBV4-1,TRBJ1-4,NA,few
TGTGCCAGCAGCCTCAGGGGGCGTCAGCCCCAGCATTTT,CASSLRGRQPQHF,TRBV12-3/TRBV12-4,TRBJ1-5,TRBD1,few
TGCGCCAGCAGCTTGGTGCGCAGTCGGGAGCAGTACTTC,CASSLVRSREQYF,TRBV5-1,TRBJ2-7,NA,NA
TGCAGTGCTAGAGCGTCGGGAGCGGGATCCCACAATGAGCAGTTCTTC,CSARASGAGSHNEQFF,TRBV20-1,TRBJ2-1,TRBD2,few
TGTGCCAGCAGTGAGACAAGCAATCAGCCCCAGCATTTT,CASSETSNQPQHF,TRBV25-1,TRBJ1-5,NA,few
TGTGCCAGCAGTATACTAGGTTCGCGCACAGATACGCAGTATTTT,CASSILGSRTDTQYF,TRBV6-1,TRBJ2-3,NA,many
TGTGCCAGCAGTTTTGGGCAGGGGGTTTTAGGTGAGCAGTTCTTC,CASSFGQGVLGEQFF,TRBV27,TRBJ2-1,TRBD1,NA
TGTGCCAGCAGGCCGGGCCCCCCTACAAGCAATGAGCAGTTCTTC,CASRPGPPTSNEQFF,TRBV2,TRBJ2-1,NA,NA
TGTGCCAGCAGGGCCGGACGGCAGGGGCACTATGGCTACACCTTC,CASRAGRQGHYGYTF,TRBV6-5,TRBJ1-2,NA,few
TGTGCCAGTAGTATGGGGTATACGAACACTGAAGCTTTCTTT,CASSMGYTNTEAFF,TRBV19,TRBJ1-1,NA,NA
TGTGCCAGCAGGCCGGGACAGGGTGGCGTTTCACCCCTCCACTTT,CASRPGQGGVSPLHF,TRBV12-3/TRBV12-4,TRBJ1-6,TRBD1,NA
TGTGCTAGCAGCTCTGGAGGATCTAGGAACACTGAAGCTTTCTTT,CASSSGGSRNTEAFF,TRBV7-7,TRBJ1-1,NA,many
TGTGCCAGCAGACAGGGGGTTGGGTACACCTTC,CASRQGVGYTF,TRBV27,TRBJ1-2,TRBD1,few
TGTGCCAGCAGCCCCTCTCCCTCGGGGACAGGGGTGTGGGGTAATCAGCCCCAGCATTTT,CASSPSPSGTGVWGNQPQHF,TRBV7-9,TRBJ1-5,TRBD1,many
TGTGCCAGCAGCTCTGACATGAACACTGAAGCTTTCTTT,CASSSDMNTEAFF,TRBV7-9,TRBJ1-1,NA,many
TGTGCCAGCCGACAGGGCCAAAATCAGCCCCAGCATTTT,CASRQGQNQPQHF,TRBV19,TRBJ1-5,TRBD1,many
TGTGCCACCAGCAGAGCAGGGACTAGCTCAACCAGGGCCCAGTATTTT,CATSRAGTSSTRAQYF,TRBV15,TRBJ2-3,TRBD2,many
TGTGCCAGCAGCGGAGGTTCAGGAGAAGTTCGCTACGAGCAGTACTTC,CASSGGSGEVRYEQYF,TRBV2,TRBJ2-7,NA,few
TGTGCCAGCAGCACCAGCGGGGAGGCCAATGAGCAGTTCTTC,CASSTSGEANEQFF,TRBV6-1,TRBJ2-1,TRBD2,NA
TGTGCCAGCAGTTACGACAATGACTATGGCTACACCTTC,CASSYDNDYGYTF,TRBV5-6,TRBJ1-2,NA,many
TGTGCCAGCTCACCGGGACACTCACCTAGCAATCAGCCCCAGCATTTT,CASSPGHSPSNQPQHF,TRBV18,TRBJ1-5,NA,few
TGTGCCAGCAGCGTAGCCCCACCACAGACTATTCGCACAGATACGGAGTATTTT,CASSVAPPQTIRTDTEYF,TRBV7-8,TRBJ2-3,NA,NA
TGTGCCAGCAGCTCCCCCACAGGGTCAGGTGGAGCTTTCTTT,CASSSPTGSGGAFF,TRBV7-8,TRBJ1-1,NA,many
TGTGCCAGCAGCCAGTCGGGGCGGGAGATGTCTTACGAGCAGTACTTC,CASSQSGREMSYEQYF,TRBV4-2,TRBJ2-7,TRBD2,NA
TGTGCCACCAAGGGGGTTCAGCCCCAGCATTTT,CATKGVQPQHF,TRBV28,TRBJ1-5,NA,NA